The 21 T cell receptor beta chains below all came from one sample that was sequenced in a study of shared clonotypes between healthy human individuals. Assay used: immunoSEQ multiplex PCR; TCRdb lists only in-frame clones, some missing. The table shows some 980,000 clones, with approximately 80% occurring only once. Material: memory CD4+ T cells sorted from blood. The subset: CD45RA-negative fraction. The receptors come from a man between 18 and 35 years old in good health.

This chain uses TRBV7-2 with TRBJ2-1, with TRBD2 identical over 9 bases. Germline assignment: CDR1 SGHTA and CDR2 FQGNSA. With 3 bases clipped from V and 6 bases from J, the junction kept 6 bases outside the gene matches. This CDR3 is built from 15 residues. The DNA of the CDR3 is TGTGCCAGCAGCTTTGCTAGCGGGAAAAGCAATGAGCAGTTCTTC. This translates into CASSFASGKSNEQFF.

CDR3 bases: TGCGCCAGCAGCCAAGACAGGTTCACCTACGAGCAGTACTTC. This encodes CASSQDRFTYEQYF. The chain carries TRBV4-1 and TRBJ2-7; no firm D call. V dropped 0 bases and J dropped 2 bases, with 8 bases sitting between them. Looked up from germline, CDR1 is MGHRA and CDR2 is YSYEKL. CDR3 length equals 14 residues.

The chain couples TRBV10-3 to TRBJ1-5; D is unclear. Germline CDR1 ENHRY, CDR2 SYGVKD. This CDR3 contains 12 residues. Deletions cut 10 bases from V and 4 bases from J, with 11 bases between. CDR3 nucleotides: TGTGCCACCCGAGCGCCTAATCAGCCCCAGCATTTT. It is translated as CATRAPNQPQHF.

The chain is built from TRBV9 and TRBJ1-5; D is ambiguous. CDR1 and CDR2 from the germline V gene are SGDLS and YYNGEE. CDR3 length: 13 amino acids. V lost 3 bases, J lost 4 bases, and 8 bases lay in between. The CDR3 DNA reads as TGTGCCAGCAGCGCCCTAGGGAATCAGCCCCAGCATTTT. This translates into CASSALGNQPQHF.

The chain couples TRBV6-1 to TRBJ2-7; either TRBD1 or TRBD2 may fit D (5 bases each). With 4 bases removed from V and 1 base from J, the gap between germline ends came to 14 bases. The CDR3 is 15 residues long. The V gene's germline CDR1 is MNHNS and CDR2 SASEGT. Written as DNA, the CDR3 is TGTGCCAGCAGTGTCGGACCCGGGACGTCCTACGAGCAGTACTTC. Its translation is CASSVGPGTSYEQYF.

V usage is TRBV6-5 and J usage is TRBJ1-5; D is perhaps TRBD1 (6 bases). V dropped 2 bases and J dropped 4 bases, with 9 bases sitting between them. The germline gives CDR1 MNHEY, CDR2 SVGAGI. This CDR3 contains 14 residues. Here the CDR3 DNA reads TGTGCCAGCAGTTACAGGGGGATTAATCAGCCCCAGCATTTT. Encoded protein: CASSYRGINQPQHF.

Only a few counts were recorded for this clone. The chain uses TRBV29-1 and TRBJ1-2, with 7 bases aligning to TRBD1. After removal of 2 bases from V and 8 bases from J, the junction contained 11 bases not matched to a gene. The CDR3 length is 14 residues. CDR1 SQVTM and CDR2 ANQGSEA come from the germline V gene. CDR3 region: CSVESGSRGEGYTF. Written as DNA, the CDR3 is TGCAGCGTTGAATCGGGCAGCAGGGGGGAAGGCTACACCTTC.

The chain uses TRBV30 and TRBJ1-1, with D possibly TRBD1 on 6 matching bases. The germline CDR1 and CDR2 sequences are GTSNPN and SVGIG (reference sequence). Between the trimmed V and J ends, which lost 1 base and 8 bases, there was a span of 14 bases. The CDR3 is made up of 13 amino acids. CDR3 nucleotides: TGTGCCTGGAGTGCCGGGGGGCAAACGGAAGCTTTCTTT. It translates to CAWSAGGQTEAFF.

This clone was detected many times. Additional DNA sequences in this sample encode the identical CDR3. The chain uses TRBV7-9 and TRBJ2-7, with 8 bases identical to TRBD2. The J segment lost 4 bases and the V segment lost 5 bases, leaving 4 bases of the junction unmatched. The CDR3 has 13 residues. The germline V gene encodes CDR1 SEHNR and CDR2 FQNEAQ (reference sequence). CDR3 in amino acids: CASSSSGTYEQYF. The CDR3 DNA follows: TGTGCCAGCAGCAGTAGCGGGACTTACGAGCAGTACTTC.

The chain links TRBV19 to TRBJ2-5, with 12 positions matching TRBD1. With V trimmed by 5 bases and J by 2 bases, 6 bases remained unmatched. Germline V lookup: CDR1 LNHDA, CDR2 SQIVND (reference sequence). The CDR3 has 16 amino acids. CDR3 DNA sequence: TGTGCCAGTAGTTCCCCGGGACAGGGGGCTCAAGAGACCCAGTACTTC. It is translated as CASSSPGQGAQETQYF.

The chain links TRBV6-6 to TRBJ2-2, with a possible D match to TRBD1 (6 bases). The CDR3 extends over 15 amino acids. CDR1 and CDR2 from the germline V gene are MNHNY and SVGAGI (reference sequence). With 2 bases removed from V and 8 bases from J, the gap between germline ends came to 15 bases. CDR3 DNA: TGTGCCAGCAGTTACCCCTTCAGGGGTCAAGGGGAGCTGTTTTTT. Its protein product is CASSYPFRGQGELFF.

The chain couples TRBV18 to TRBJ2-1; D gene unclear. The V and J ends lost 3 bases and 5 bases respectively, with 2 bases between them. The CDR3 spans 11 residues. The germline gives CDR1 KGHSH, CDR2 LQKENI. CDR3 sequence reads: CASSPDNEQFF. CDR3 coding DNA: TGTGCCAGCTCACCTGACAATGAGCAGTTCTTC.

The chain combines TRBV6-1 with TRBJ1-2, with unresolved D. CDR1 MNHNS and CDR2 SASEGT come from the germline V gene. V was cut by 5 bases and J by 4 bases, with 11 bases left in between. The CDR3 spans 13 residues. The CDR3 bases are TGTGCCAGCAGTTTGGACGGAGCCTATGGCTACACCTTC. Protein product: CASSLDGAYGYTF.

V usage is TRBV28 and J usage is TRBJ1-1; no definite D call. Trimming shortened V by 7 bases and J by 0 bases, and 12 bases separated the two germline ends. The CDR3 runs to 14 residues. The V gene's germline CDR1 is MDHEN and CDR2 SYDVKM. In nucleotides, the CDR3 is TGTGCCAGCACCGAAGGGAGCATGAACACTGAAGCTTTCTTT. This sequence encodes CASTEGSMNTEAFF.

The chain combines TRBV19 with TRBJ1-6; D unclear. Germline lookup yields CDR1 LNHDA and CDR2 SQIVND (reference sequence). V lost 11 bases and J lost 9, with 17 bases in between. The CDR3 runs to 13 residues. CDR3 nucleotide sequence: TGTGCCTCCAACAGTTTACCGGGTTCACCCCTCCACTTT. It encodes CASNSLPGSPLHF.

The chain carries TRBV30 and TRBJ2-7; D uncertain. The CDR3 is 15 amino acids. V was clipped by 0 bases and J by 2 bases, with 14 bases between them. The germline V gene has CDR1 GTSNPN and CDR2 SVGIG (reference sequence). The CDR3 sequence: CAWSVTSAMTYEQYF. The CDR3 DNA follows: TGTGCCTGGAGTGTAACTTCGGCAATGACCTACGAGCAGTACTTC. The variable domain in full, with the rest retrieved from reference TRBV30 and TRBJ2-7, is SQTIHQWPATLVQPVGSPLSLECTVEGTSNPNLYWYRQAAGRGLQLLFYSVGIGQISSEVPQNLSASRPQDRQFILSSKKLLLSDSGFYLCAWSVTSAMTYEQYFGPGTRLTVT.

This clone came up many times. The same CDR3 also results from other DNA sequences found in this sample. V is TRBV9 and J is TRBJ1-4, with D perhaps matching TRBD1 (5 bases). Germline V gene lookup returns CDR1 SGDLS and CDR2 YYNGEE. Trimming left V 0 bases short and J 3 bases short, with 6 bases between. The CDR3 length is 14 residues. CDR3 sequence: CASSVGGANEKLFF. In nucleotides, the CDR3 is TGTGCCAGCAGCGTAGGGGGGGCTAATGAAAAACTGTTTTTT.

The V gene is TRBV4-1, the J gene TRBJ1-2; TRBD1 agrees at 8 bases. The CDR3 has 18 amino acids. Germline CDR1 and CDR2: MGHRA and YSYEKL. Trimming removed 4 bases from V and 6 bases from J; junction bases left unmatched: 19. The chain's CDR3 is CASSLNTNNWDRQNGYTF. The CDR3 DNA is TGCGCCAGCAGCCTAAATACGAACAACTGGGACAGGCAGAATGGCTACACCTTC.

The CDR3: CASSERQSSYNEQFF. As DNA, the CDR3 is TGTGCCAGCAGTGAACGTCAGAGCTCCTACAATGAGCAGTTCTTC. The chain employs TRBV2 and TRBJ2-1, with D uncertain. The V and J ends lost 2 bases and 0 bases respectively, with 8 bases between them. Germline V gene data show CDR1 as SNHLY and CDR2 as FYNNEI. The CDR3 covers 15 residues.

This chain connects TRBV10-3 to TRBJ1-1; D may be TRBD1 (6 bases). The germline V gene has CDR1 ENHRY and CDR2 SYGVKD. The CDR3 consists of 14 residues. V was clipped by 4 bases and J by 1 base, with 10 bases between them. The CDR3 DNA is TGTGCCATCAGTGTGGGGGGCCCGAACACTGAAGCTTTCTTT. This translates into CAISVGGPNTEAFF.

The rearrangement uses TRBV27 and TRBJ2-1; 10 bases are a match to TRBD2. Germline CDR1 and CDR2: MNHEY and SMNVEV (reference sequence). This CDR3 comprises 16 residues. Germline trimming cut 8 bases from V and 4 bases from J; bases unmatched to any gene: 11. CDR3 region: CASAKVIAGGYNEQFF. In DNA form, the CDR3 reads TGTGCCAGCGCCAAGGTGATAGCGGGAGGATACAATGAGCAGTTCTTC.